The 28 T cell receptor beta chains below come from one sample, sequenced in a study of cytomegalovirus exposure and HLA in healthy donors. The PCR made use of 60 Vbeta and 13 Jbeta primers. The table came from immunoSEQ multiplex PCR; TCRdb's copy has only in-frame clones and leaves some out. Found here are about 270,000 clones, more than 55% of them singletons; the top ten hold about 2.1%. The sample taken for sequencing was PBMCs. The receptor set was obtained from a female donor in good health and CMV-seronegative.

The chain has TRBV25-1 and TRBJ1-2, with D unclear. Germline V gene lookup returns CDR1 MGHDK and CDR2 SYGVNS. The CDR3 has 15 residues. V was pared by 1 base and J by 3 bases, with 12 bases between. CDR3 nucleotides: TGTGCCAGCAGTGAATCCCGAAGCGGCGACTATGGCTACACCTTC. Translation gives CASSESRSGDYGYTF.

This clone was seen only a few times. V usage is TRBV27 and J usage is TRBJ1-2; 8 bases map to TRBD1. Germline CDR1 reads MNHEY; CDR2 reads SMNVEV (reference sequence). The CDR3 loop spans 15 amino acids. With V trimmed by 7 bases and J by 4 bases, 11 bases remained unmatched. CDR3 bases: TGTGCCAGCAAATTCTCAGGGGGCGCATCCTATGGCTACACCTTC. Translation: CASKFSGGASYGYTF.

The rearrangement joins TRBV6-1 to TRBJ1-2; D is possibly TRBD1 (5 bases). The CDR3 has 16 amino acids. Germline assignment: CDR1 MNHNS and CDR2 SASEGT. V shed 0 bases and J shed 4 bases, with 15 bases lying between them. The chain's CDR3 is CASSEARRGRAYGYTF. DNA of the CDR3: TGTGCCAGCAGTGAAGCGCGGCGGGGCAGGGCCTATGGCTACACCTTC.

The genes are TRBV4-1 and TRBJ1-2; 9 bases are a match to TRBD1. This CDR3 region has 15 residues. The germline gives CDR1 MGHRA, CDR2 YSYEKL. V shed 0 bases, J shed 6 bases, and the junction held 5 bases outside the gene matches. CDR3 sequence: CASSQDRGTGNGYTF. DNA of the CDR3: TGCGCCAGCAGCCAAGATCGGGGGACAGGGAATGGCTACACCTTC.

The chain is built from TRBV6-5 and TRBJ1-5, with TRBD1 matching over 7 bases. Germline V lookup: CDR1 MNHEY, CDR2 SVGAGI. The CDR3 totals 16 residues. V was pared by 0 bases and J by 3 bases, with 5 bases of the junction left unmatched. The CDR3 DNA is TGTGCCAGCAGTTACTCGGGAACAGGGGACAATCAGCCCCAGCATTTT. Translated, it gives CASSYSGTGDNQPQHF.

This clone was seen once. The CDR3 DNA follows: TGCGCCAGCAGCCGGGCCGACAGGGGCGTTAACGGCTACACCTTC. As protein: CASSRADRGVNGYTF. The chain uses TRBV4-1 and TRBJ1-2; 8 positions match TRBD1. The V gene end was trimmed by 4 bases and the J gene end by 8 bases; junction bases not matched to a gene: 12. This CDR3 has 15 amino acids. The germline gives CDR1 MGHRA, CDR2 YSYEKL.

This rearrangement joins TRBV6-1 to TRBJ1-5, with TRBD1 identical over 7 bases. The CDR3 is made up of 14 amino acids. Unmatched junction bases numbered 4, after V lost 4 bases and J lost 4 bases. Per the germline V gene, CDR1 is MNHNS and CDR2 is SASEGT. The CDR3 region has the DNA TGTGCCAGCAGTGGCGACAGGGAAAATCAGCCCCAGCATTTT. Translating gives CASSGDRENQPQHF.

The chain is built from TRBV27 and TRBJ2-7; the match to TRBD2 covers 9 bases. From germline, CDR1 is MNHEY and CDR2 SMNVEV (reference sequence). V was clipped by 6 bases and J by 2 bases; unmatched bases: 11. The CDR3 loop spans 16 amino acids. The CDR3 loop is CASSGRLAGGPYEQYF. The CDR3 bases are TGTGCCAGCAGCGGTCGACTGGCGGGAGGGCCCTACGAGCAGTACTTC.

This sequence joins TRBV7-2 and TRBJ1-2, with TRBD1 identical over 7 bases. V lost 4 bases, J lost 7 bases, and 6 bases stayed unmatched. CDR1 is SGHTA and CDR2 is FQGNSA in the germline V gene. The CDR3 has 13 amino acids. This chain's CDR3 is CASSYGQESGYTF. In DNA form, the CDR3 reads TGTGCCAGCAGCTATGGACAGGAAAGTGGCTACACCTTC.

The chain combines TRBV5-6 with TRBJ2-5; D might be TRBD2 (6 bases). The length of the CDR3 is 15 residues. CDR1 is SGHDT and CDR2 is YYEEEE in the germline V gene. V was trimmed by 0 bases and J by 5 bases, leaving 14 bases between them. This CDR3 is CASSLDASGGETQYF. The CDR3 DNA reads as TGTGCCAGCAGCTTGGACGCTAGTGGAGGGGAGACCCAGTACTTC.

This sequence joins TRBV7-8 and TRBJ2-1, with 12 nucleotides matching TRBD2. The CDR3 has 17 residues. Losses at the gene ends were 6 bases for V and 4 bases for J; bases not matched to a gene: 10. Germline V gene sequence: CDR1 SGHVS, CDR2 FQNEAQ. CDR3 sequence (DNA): TGTGCCAGCAGTTCCTGGACTAGCGGGACCCATTACAATGAGCAGTTCTTC. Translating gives CASSSWTSGTHYNEQFF.

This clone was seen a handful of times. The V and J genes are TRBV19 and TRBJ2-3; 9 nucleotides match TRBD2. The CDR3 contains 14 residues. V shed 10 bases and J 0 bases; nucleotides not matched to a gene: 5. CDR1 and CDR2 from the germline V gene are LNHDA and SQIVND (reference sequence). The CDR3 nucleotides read TGTGCCACCACCCTAGCGGGGAGCACAGATACGCAGTATTTT. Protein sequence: CATTLAGSTDTQYF.

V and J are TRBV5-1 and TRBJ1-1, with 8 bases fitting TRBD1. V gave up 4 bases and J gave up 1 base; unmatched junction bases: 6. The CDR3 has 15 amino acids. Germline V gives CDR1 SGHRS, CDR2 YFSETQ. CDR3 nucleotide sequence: TGCGCCAGCAGCCCGGACAGGGTAGAGAACACTGAAGCTTTCTTT. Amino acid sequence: CASSPDRVENTEAFF.

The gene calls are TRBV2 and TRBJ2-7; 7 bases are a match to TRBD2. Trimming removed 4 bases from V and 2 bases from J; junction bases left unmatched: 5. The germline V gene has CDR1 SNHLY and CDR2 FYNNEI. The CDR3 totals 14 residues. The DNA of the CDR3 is TGTGCCAGCAGTGTCTGGACTAGAGCCTACGAGCAGTACTTC. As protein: CASSVWTRAYEQYF.

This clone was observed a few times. The CDR3 loop is CASSPTVTATYEQYF. DNA of the CDR3: TGTGCCAGCAGCCCGACGGTAACAGCCACCTACGAGCAGTACTTC. The gene calls are TRBV9 and TRBJ2-7; D is unresolved. CDR1 is SGDLS and CDR2 is YYNGEE in the germline V gene. Trimming removed 4 bases at V and 2 bases at J, with 16 bases between. The CDR3 loop spans 15 amino acids.

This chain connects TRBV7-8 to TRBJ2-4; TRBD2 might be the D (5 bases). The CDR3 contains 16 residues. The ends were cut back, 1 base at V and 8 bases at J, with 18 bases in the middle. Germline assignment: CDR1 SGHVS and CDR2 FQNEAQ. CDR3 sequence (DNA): TGTGCCAGCAGCTTAGGATATGGGCTACTGAGGGACATTCAGTACTTC. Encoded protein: CASSLGYGLLRDIQYF.

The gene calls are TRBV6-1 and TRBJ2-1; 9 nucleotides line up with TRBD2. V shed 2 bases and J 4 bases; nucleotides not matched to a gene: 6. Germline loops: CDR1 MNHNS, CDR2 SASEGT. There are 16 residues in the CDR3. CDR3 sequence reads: CASSEPREGRYNEQFF. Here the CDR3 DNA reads TGTGCCAGCAGTGAACCGCGGGAGGGCCGGTACAATGAGCAGTTCTTC.

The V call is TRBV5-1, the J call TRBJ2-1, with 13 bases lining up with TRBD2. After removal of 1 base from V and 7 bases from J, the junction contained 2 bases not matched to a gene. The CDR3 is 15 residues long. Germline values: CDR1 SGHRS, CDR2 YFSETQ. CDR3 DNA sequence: TGCGCCAGCAGCTTGACGACTAGCGGGAGGAATGAGCAGTTCTTC. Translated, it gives CASSLTTSGRNEQFF. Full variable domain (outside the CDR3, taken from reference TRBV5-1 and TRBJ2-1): KAGVTQTPRYLIKTRGQQVTLSCSPISGHRSVSWYQQTPGQGLQFLFEYFSETQRNKGNFPGRFSGRQFSNSRSEMNVSTLELGDSALYLCASSLTTSGRNEQFFGPGTRLTVL.

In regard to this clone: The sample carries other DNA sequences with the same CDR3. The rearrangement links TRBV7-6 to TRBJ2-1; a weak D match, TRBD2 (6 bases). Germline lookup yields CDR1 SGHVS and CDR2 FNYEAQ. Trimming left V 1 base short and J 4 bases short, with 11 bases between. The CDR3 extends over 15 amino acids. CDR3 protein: CASSLDGSSYNEQFF. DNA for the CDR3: TGTGCCAGCAGCTTAGACGGGAGTTCGTACAATGAGCAGTTCTTC.

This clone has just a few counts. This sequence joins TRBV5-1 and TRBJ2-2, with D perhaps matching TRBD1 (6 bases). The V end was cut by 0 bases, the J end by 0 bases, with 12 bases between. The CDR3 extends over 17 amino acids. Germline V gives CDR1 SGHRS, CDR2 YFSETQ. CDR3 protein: CASSLGPGQANTGELFF. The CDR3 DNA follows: TGCGCCAGCAGCTTGGGGCCGGGACAAGCGAACACCGGGGAGCTGTTTTTT.

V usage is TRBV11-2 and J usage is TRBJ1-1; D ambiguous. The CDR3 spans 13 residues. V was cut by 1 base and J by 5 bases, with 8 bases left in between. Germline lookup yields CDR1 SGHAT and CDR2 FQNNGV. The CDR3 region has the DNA TGTGCCAGCAGCTTAGTTGGCGGTACTGAAGCTTTCTTT. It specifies CASSLVGGTEAFF.

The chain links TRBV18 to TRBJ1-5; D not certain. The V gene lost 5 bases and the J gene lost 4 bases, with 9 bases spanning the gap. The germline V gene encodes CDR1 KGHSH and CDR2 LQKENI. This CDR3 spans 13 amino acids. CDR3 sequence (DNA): TGTGCCAGCTCAAGAGGGCGAAATCAGCCCCAGCATTTT. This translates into CASSRGRNQPQHF.

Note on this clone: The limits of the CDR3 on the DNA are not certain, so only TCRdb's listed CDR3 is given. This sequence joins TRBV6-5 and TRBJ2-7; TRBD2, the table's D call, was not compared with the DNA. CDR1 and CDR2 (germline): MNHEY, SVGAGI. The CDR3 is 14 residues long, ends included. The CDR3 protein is CASSSSVSGKEQYF.

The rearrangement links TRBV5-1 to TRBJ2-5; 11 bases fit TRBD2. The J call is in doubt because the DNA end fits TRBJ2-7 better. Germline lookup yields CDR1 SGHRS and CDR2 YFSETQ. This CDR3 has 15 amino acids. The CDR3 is CASGSIAGGPNEQYF. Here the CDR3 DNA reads TGCGCCAGCGGCTCGATAGCGGGAGGGCCTAACGAGCAGTACTTC.

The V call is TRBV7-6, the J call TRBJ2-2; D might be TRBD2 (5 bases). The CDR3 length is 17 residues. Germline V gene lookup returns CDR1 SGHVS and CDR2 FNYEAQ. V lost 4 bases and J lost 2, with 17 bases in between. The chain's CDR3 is CASSSPGGSVNTGELFF. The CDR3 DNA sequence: TGTGCCAGCAGCTCCCCCGGTGGTAGCGTAAACACCGGGGAGCTGTTTTTT.

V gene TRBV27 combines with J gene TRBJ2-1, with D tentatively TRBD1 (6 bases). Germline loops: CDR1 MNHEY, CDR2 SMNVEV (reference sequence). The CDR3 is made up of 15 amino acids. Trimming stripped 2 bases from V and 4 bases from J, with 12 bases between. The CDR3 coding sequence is TGTGCCAGCAGTTTAACGGCTAGGGGGTACAATGAGCAGTTCTTC. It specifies CASSLTARGYNEQFF.

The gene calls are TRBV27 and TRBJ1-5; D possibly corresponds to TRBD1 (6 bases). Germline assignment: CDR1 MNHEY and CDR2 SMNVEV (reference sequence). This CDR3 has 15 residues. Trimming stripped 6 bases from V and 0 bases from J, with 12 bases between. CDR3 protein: CASRGRGTSNQPQHF. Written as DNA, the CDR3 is TGTGCCAGCAGAGGTAGGGGGACTAGCAATCAGCCCCAGCATTTT.

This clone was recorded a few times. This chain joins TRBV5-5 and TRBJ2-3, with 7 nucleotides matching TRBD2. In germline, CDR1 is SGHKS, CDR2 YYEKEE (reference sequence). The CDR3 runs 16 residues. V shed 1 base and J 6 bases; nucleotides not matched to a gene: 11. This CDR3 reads CASSLNARRESDTQYF. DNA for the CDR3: TGTGCCAGCAGCTTGAATGCACGGCGGGAGAGCGATACGCAGTATTTT.